Listed below are T cell receptor beta chains from one sample, sequenced in a study of graft-versus-host responses after intestinal transplantation. No cognate antigen is known for these TCRs. Clones were sequenced by immunoSEQ multiplex PCR, and TCRdb holds only the in-frame ones, with some missing. The repertoire holds more than 95,000 clones, with 87% as singletons. The sample here was unstimulated CD4+ T cells sorted from spleen or lymph node cells, taken before intestinal transplant. The receptor source for this set is a human donor who received an intestinal transplant. CDR3s include the opening cysteine and the closing phenylalanine or tryptophan. D genes are given only for firm matches. Only some rows state a clone size, as once, few, many or a class for expanded clones.

J: TRBJ2-1; length: 16; V: TRBV4-2; D: -; size: -; DNA: TGTGCCAGCAGCCAAGATAGGTCGGGAGATGACAATGAGCAGTTCTTC; CDR3: CASSQDRSGDDNEQFF
J: TRBJ2-3; length: 14; V: TRBV5-4; D: TRBD2; size: -; DNA: TGTGCCAGCGGGAGGCGGGAGGGTACAGATACGCAGTATTTT; CDR3: CASGRREGTDTQYF
J: TRBJ2-3; length: 14; V: TRBV28; D: -; size: -; DNA: TGTGCCAGCAGTTTTTTTACCTCAACAGATACGCAGTATTTT; CDR3: CASSFFTSTDTQYF
J: TRBJ2-2; length: 16; V: TRBV15; D: TRBD1; size: once; DNA: TGTGCCACCAGCAGACGGCACAGGGGTGGCACCGGGGAGCTGTTTTTT; CDR3: CATSRRHRGGTGELFF
J: TRBJ2-5; length: 11; V: TRBV28; D: -; size: -; DNA: TGTGCCAGCAGTAAGCTATCGCCCCAGTACTTC; CDR3: CASSKLSPQYF
J: TRBJ2-1; length: 15; V: TRBV5-1; D: TRBD2; size: -; DNA: TGCGCCAGCAGCTTTGGGACTAGCGGCTACAATGAGCAGTTCTTC; CDR3: CASSFGTSGYNEQFF
J: TRBJ1-5; length: 17; V: TRBV27; D: TRBD1; size: once; DNA: TGTGCCAGCAGTTTGGCGGGACAGGGTATTAGCAATCAGCCCCAGCATTTT; CDR3: CASSLAGQGISNQPQHF
J: TRBJ2-5; length: 16; V: TRBV4-1; D: TRBD2; size: -; DNA: TGCGCCAGCAGCCAAGGCAGGACTAGAGGTGCGGAGACCCAGTACTTC; CDR3: CASSQGRTRGAETQYF
J: TRBJ2-7; length: 15; V: TRBV2; D: TRBD2; size: -; DNA: TGTGCCAGCAGTACTACTAGCGGGGGAGTCTACGAGCAGTACTTC; CDR3: CASSTTSGGVYEQYF
J: TRBJ2-3; length: 15; V: TRBV2; D: TRBD1; size: -; DNA: TGTGCCAGCAGTGAAGCAGGGCAGGGGGTAGATACGCAGTATTTT; CDR3: CASSEAGQGVDTQYF
J: TRBJ1-1; length: 14; V: TRBV28; D: -; size: -; DNA: TGTGCCAGCAGCCAAGGACGGGTGAACACTGAAGCTTTCTTT; CDR3: CASSQGRVNTEAFF
J: TRBJ1-2; length: 14; V: TRBV5-5; D: TRBD1; size: -; DNA: TGTGCCAGCAGCCCCCGGACAGGGGAGAGTGGCTACACCTTC; CDR3: CASSPRTGESGYTF
J: TRBJ2-7; length: 14; V: TRBV6-6; D: -; size: -; DNA: TGTGCCAGCAGGACGGTCCTAGGGGGCTACGAGCAGTACTTC; CDR3: CASRTVLGGYEQYF
J: TRBJ2-2; length: 15; V: TRBV11-2; D: -; size: -; DNA: TGTGCCAGCAGCCAACAGGCCCTCGTAACCGGGGAGCTGTTTTTT; CDR3: CASSQQALVTGELFF
J: TRBJ1-3; length: 16; V: TRBV2; D: -; size: -; DNA: TGTGCCAGCAGTGAGAAAATGGAAAGTGTCGGAAACACCATATATTTT; CDR3: CASSEKMESVGNTIYF
J: TRBJ2-7; length: 14; V: TRBV29-1; D: TRBD2; size: -; DNA: TGCAGCGTTGGGGGACTAGCGGGAAGGTACGAGCAGTACTTC; CDR3: CSVGGLAGRYEQYF
J: TRBJ1-2; length: 13; V: TRBV5-6; D: TRBD1; size: -; DNA: TGTGCCAGCAGCCTAGACAGGGTTTCTCGCTACACCTTC; CDR3: CASSLDRVSRYTF
J: TRBJ1-5; length: 18; V: TRBV4-1; D: -; size: once; DNA: TGCGCCAGCAGCCAAGAGCCTACGGGGTCACATAGCAATCAGCCCCAGCATTTT; CDR3: CASSQEPTGSHSNQPQHF
J: TRBJ2-3; length: 16; V: TRBV5-1; D: TRBD2; size: -; DNA: TGCGCCAGCAGCGCCGGACTAGCGGCTAACACAGATACGCAGTATTTT; CDR3: CASSAGLAANTDTQYF
J: TRBJ2-3; length: 14; V: TRBV29-1; D: -; size: -; DNA: TGCAGCGTTGGGACAGCTTTAACCACAGATACGCAGTATTTT; CDR3: CSVGTALTTDTQYF
J: TRBJ1-5; length: 17; V: TRBV4-1; D: -; size: -; DNA: TGCGCCAGCAGCCAAGGGGAGGCCTCCCCTAGCAATCAGCCCCAGCATTTT; CDR3: CASSQGEASPSNQPQHF
J: TRBJ2-2; length: 17; V: TRBV10-3; D: TRBD2; size: -; DNA: TGTGCCATCAGTTCTGCCCGGACTAGCGGTCCCACCGGGGAGCTGTTTTTT; CDR3: CAISSARTSGPTGELFF
J: TRBJ2-1; length: 16; V: TRBV7-3; D: TRBD2; size: -; DNA: TGTGCCAGCAGCCCCAGGACTAGCGGATCCCTCAATGAGCAGTTCTTC; CDR3: CASSPRTSGSLNEQFF
J: TRBJ2-3; length: 15; V: TRBV6-5; D: -; size: once; DNA: TGTGCCAGCAGTTACTACGGCAGGGACACAGATACGCAGTATTTT; CDR3: CASSYYGRDTDTQYF
J: TRBJ1-1; length: 13; V: TRBV11-2; D: -; size: -; DNA: TGTGCCAGCAGCCCAGGGGCCCGGAGCTTAGCTTTCTTT; CDR3: CASSPGARSLAFF
J: TRBJ2-2; length: 13; V: TRBV10-3; D: -; size: -; DNA: TGTGCCATCAGTGGGACTAACACCGGGGAGCTGTTTTTT; CDR3: CAISGTNTGELFF
J: TRBJ1-1; length: 14; V: TRBV2; D: TRBD1; size: -; DNA: TGTGCCAGCAGTGAAGGACAGGGGTACACTGAAGCTTTCTTT; CDR3: CASSEGQGYTEAFF
J: TRBJ2-1; length: 14; V: TRBV13; D: -; size: -; DNA: TGTGCCAGCAGCTTTGCTGGGAGGGGGGATGAGCAGTTCTTC; CDR3: CASSFAGRGDEQFF
J: TRBJ2-3; length: 13; V: TRBV6-5; D: TRBD2; size: -; DNA: TGTTCTGCCGGACTAGGCTCCTCAGATACGCAGTATTTT; CDR3: CSAGLGSSDTQYF
J: TRBJ1-2; length: 13; V: TRBV25-1; D: -; size: -; DNA: TGTGCCAGCAGTCGTCGAGGGGCTTCGGGCTACACCTTC; CDR3: CASSRRGASGYTF
J: TRBJ2-3; length: 17; V: TRBV21-1; D: -; size: -; DNA: TGTGCCAGCAGCAAGGGTGCCGGGACTCACTCCACAGATACGCAGTATTTT; CDR3: CASSKGAGTHSTDTQYF
J: TRBJ2-7; length: 13; V: TRBV10-3; D: TRBD2; size: few; DNA: TGTGCCACCCGCGGGGGGGGTTCCTACGAGCAGTACTTC; CDR3: CATRGGGSYEQYF